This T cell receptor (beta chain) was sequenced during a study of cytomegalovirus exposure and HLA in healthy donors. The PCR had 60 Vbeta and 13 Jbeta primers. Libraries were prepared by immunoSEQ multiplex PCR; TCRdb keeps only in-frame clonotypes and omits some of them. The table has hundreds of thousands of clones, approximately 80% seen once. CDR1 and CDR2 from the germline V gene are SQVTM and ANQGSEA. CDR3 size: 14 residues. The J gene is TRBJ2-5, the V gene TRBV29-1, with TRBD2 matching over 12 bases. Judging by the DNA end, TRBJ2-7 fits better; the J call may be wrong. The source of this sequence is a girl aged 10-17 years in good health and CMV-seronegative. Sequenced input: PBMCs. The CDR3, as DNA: TGCAGCGCCGGAGCTAGCGGGAGGGCCGCCGAGCAGTACTTC. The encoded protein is CSAGASGRAAEQYF.